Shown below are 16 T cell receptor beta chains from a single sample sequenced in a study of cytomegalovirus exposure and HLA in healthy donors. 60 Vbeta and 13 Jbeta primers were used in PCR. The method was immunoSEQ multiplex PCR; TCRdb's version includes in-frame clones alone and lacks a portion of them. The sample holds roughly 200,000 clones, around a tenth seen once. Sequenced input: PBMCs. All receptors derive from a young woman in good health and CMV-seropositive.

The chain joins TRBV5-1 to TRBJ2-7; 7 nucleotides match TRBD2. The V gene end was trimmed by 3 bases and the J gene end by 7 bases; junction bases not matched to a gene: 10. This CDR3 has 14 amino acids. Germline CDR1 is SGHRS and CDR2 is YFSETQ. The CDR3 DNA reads TGCGCCAGCAGCTGGGGCGGGGCGGGAGAGGAGCAGTACTTC. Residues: CASSWGGAGEEQYF.

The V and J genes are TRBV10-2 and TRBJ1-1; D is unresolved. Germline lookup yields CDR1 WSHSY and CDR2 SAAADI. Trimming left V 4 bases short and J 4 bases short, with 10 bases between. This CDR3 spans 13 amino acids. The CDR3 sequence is CASSGQISTEAFF. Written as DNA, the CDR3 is TGCGCCAGCAGTGGTCAAATTAGCACTGAAGCTTTCTTT.

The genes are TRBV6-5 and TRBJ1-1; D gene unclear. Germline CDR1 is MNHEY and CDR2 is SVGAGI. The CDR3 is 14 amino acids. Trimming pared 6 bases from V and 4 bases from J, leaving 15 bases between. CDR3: CASRRDSSLTEAFF. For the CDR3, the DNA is TGTGCCAGCAGGCGAGATTCCTCGCTCACTGAAGCTTTCTTT.

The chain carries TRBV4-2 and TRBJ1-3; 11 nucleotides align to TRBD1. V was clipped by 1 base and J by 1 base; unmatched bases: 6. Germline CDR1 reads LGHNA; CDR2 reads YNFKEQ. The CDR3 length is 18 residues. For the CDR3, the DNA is TGTGCCAGCAGCCAAGCAGGGACAGGGGGTGGATCTGGAAACACCATATATTTT. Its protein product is CASSQAGTGGGSGNTIYF.

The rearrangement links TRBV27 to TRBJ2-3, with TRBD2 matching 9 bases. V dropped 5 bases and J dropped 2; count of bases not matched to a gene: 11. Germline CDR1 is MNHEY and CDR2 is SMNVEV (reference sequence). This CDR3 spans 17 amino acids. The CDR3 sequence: CASSPGWASGTTDTQYF. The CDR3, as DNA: TGTGCCAGCAGTCCCGGGTGGGCTAGCGGGACCACAGATACGCAGTATTTT.

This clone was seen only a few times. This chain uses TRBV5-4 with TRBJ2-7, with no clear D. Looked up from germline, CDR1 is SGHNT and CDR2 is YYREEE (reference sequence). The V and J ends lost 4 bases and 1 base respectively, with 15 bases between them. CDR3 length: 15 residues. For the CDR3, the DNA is TGTGCCAGCAGCCCGAAAACCGACATTTCCTACGAGCAGTACTTC. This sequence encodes CASSPKTDISYEQYF.

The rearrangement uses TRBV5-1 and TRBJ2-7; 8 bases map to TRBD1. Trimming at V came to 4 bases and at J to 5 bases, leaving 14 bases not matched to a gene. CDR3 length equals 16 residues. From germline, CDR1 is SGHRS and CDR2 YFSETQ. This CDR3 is CASSPDRAVLGHEQYF. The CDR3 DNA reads TGCGCCAGCAGCCCGGACAGGGCTGTCCTCGGCCACGAGCAGTACTTC.

CDR3 DNA: TGCGCCAGCAGCTTGGCCCAGCGCCTTTTGGGCAATGAGCAGTTCTTC. Translated, it gives CASSLAQRLLGNEQFF. This chain joins TRBV5-1 and TRBJ2-1; the D is unclear. Trimming removed 0 bases at V and 6 bases at J, with 16 bases between. From germline, CDR1 is SGHRS and CDR2 YFSETQ. This CDR3 has 16 amino acids.

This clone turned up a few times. The CDR3 loop is CASSRAGGQGAGEAFF. CDR3 coding DNA: TGTGCCAGCAGCCGCGCGGGGGGGCAAGGTGCAGGAGAAGCTTTCTTT. The gene calls are TRBV7-9 and TRBJ1-1; tentative D call: TRBD1 (6 bases). Germline CDR1 reads SEHNR; CDR2 reads FQNEAQ (reference sequence). V shed 5 bases and J shed 8 bases, with 24 bases lying between them. CDR3 length equals 16 residues.

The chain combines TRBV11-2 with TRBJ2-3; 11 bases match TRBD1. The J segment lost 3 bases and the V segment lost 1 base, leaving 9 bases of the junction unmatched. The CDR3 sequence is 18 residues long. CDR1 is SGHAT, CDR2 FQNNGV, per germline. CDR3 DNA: TGTGCCAGCAGCTTAGTAGGACAGGGGGCGATCCAGACAGATACGCAGTATTTT. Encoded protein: CASSLVGQGAIQTDTQYF.

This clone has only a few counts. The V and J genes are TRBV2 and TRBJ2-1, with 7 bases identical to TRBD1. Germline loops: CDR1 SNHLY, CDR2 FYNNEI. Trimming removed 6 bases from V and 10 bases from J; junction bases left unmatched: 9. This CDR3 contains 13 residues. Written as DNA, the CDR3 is TGTGCCAGCAGGCCACAGGGGTCCGGGGAGCAGTTCTTC. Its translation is CASRPQGSGEQFF.

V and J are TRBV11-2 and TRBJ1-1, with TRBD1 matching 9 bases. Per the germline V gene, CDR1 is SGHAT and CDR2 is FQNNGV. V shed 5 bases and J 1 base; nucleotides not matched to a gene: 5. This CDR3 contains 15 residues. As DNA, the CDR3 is TGTGCCAGCAGCCAAGCGACAGGGGGGAACACTGAAGCTTTCTTT. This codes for CASSQATGGNTEAFF.

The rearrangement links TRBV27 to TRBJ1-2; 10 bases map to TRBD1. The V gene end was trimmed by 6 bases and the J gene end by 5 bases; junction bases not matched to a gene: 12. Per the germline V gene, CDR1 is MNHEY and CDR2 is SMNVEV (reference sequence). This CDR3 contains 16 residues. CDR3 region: CASRKGDRGSWYGYTF. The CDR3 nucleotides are TGTGCCAGCAGGAAGGGGGACAGGGGCTCTTGGTATGGCTACACCTTC.

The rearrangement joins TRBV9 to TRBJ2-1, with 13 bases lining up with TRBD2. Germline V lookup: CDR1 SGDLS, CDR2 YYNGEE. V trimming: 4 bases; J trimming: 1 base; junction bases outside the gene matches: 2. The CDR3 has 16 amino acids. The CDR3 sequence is CASSLTSGRSYNEQFF. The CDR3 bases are TGTGCCAGCAGCCTGACTAGCGGGAGGTCCTACAATGAGCAGTTCTTC.

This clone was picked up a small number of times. CDR3 loop: CASSLPAGGAYNEQFF. The CDR3 DNA reads as TGTGCCAGCAGCCTACCTGCGGGAGGGGCCTACAATGAGCAGTTCTTC. V gene TRBV7-3 combines with J gene TRBJ2-1; 9 bases align to TRBD2. The CDR3 has 16 amino acids. The J segment lost 2 bases and the V segment lost 5 bases, leaving 7 bases of the junction unmatched. Germline CDR1 and CDR2: SGHTA and FQGTGA.

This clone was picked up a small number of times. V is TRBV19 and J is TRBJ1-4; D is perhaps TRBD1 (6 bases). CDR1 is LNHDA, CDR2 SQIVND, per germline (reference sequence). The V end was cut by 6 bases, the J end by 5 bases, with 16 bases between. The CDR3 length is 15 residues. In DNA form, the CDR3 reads TGTGCCAGTAGCCGCTGGGACGGACAGAATGAAAAACTGTTTTTT. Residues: CASSRWDGQNEKLFF.